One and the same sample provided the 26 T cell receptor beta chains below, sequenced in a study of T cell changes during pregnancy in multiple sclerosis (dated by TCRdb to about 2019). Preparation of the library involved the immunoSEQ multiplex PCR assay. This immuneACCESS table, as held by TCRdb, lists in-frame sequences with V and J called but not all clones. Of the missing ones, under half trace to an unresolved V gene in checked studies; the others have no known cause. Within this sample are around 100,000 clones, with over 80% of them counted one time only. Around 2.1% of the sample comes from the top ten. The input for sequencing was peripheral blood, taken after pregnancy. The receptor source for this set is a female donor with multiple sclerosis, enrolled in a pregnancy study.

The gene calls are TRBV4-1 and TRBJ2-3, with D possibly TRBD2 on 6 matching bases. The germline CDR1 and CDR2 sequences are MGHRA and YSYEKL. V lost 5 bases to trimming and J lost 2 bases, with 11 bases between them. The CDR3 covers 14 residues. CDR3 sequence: CASSGAGNTDTQYF. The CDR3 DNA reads TGCGCCAGCAGCGGGGCGGGAAACACAGATACGCAGTATTTT.

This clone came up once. The CDR3: CASSTYAGTQYF. CDR3 sequence (DNA): TGTGCCAGCAGCACTTATGCGGGTACGCAGTATTTT. The chain combines TRBV9 with TRBJ2-3; D is possibly TRBD2 (5 bases). CDR1 SGDLS and CDR2 YYNGEE come from the germline V gene. This CDR3 spans 12 amino acids. With 4 bases removed from V and 8 bases from J, the gap between germline ends came to 11 bases.

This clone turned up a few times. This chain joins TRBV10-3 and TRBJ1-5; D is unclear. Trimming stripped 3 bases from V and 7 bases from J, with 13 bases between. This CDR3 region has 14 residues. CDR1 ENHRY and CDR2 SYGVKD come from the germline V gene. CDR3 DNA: TGTGCCATCAGTGAACGGGAATACGGACAGCCCCAGCATTTT. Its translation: CAISEREYGQPQHF.

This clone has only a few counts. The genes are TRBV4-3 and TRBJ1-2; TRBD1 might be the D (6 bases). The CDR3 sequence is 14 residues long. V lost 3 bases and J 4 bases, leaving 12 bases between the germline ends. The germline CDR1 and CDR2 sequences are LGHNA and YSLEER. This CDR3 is CASSQGDIGYGYTF. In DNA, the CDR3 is TGCGCCAGCAGCCAGGGGGACATTGGCTATGGCTACACCTTC.

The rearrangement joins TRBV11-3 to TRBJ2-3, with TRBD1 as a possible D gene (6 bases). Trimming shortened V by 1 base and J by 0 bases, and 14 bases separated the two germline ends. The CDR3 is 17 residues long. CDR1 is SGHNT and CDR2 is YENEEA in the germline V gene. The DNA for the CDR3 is TGTGCCAGCAGCTTAGGGTTAGACAGGTTTAGCACAGATACGCAGTATTTT. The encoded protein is CASSLGLDRFSTDTQYF.

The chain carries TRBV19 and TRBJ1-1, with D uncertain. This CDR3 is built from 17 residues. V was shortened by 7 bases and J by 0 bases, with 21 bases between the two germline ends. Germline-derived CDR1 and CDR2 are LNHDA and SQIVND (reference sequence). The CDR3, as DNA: TGTGCCAGTACCTACGCGGGAGGACCATACATGAACACTGAAGCTTTCTTT. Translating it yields CASTYAGGPYMNTEAFF.

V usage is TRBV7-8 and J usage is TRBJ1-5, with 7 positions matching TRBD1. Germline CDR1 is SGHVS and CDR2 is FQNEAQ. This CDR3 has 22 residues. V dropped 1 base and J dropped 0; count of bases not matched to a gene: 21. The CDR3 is CASSLEGAVRAGTTYSNQPQHF. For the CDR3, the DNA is TGTGCCAGCAGCTTAGAGGGGGCAGTACGAGCCGGAACCACTTATAGCAATCAGCCCCAGCATTTT.

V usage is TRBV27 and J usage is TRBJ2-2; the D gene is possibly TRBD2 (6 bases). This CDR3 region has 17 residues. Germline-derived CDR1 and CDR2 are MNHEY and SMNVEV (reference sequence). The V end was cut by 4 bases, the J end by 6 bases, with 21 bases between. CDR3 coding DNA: TGTGCCAGCAGTTATTGGGGAGCGGGTGGGTCTGCCGGGGAGCTGTTTTTT. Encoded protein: CASSYWGAGGSAGELFF.

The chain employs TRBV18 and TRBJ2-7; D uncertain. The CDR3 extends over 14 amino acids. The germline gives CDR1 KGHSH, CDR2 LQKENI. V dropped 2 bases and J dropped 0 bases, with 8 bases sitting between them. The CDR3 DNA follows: TGTGCCAGCTCACCATTCGCTAGCTCCTACGAGCAGTACTTC. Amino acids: CASSPFASSYEQYF.

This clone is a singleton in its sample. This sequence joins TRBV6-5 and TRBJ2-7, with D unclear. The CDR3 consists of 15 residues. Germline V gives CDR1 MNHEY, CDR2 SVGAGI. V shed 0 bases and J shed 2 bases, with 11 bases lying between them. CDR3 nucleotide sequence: TGTGCCAGCAGTTACTCAGGCGGTCCCGCCTACGAGCAGTACTTC. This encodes CASSYSGGPAYEQYF.

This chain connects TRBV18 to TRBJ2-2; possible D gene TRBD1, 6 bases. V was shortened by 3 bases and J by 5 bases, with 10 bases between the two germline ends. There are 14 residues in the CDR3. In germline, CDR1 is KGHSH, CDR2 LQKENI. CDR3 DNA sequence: TGTGCCAGCTCACCCGGACAGCTAACCGGGGAGCTGTTTTTT. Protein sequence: CASSPGQLTGELFF. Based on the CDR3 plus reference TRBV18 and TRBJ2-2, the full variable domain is NAGVMQNPRHLVRRRGQEARLRCSPMKGHSHVYWYRQLPEEGLKFMVYLQKENIIDESGMPKERFSAEFPKEGPSILRIQQVVRGDSAAYFCASSPGQLTGELFFGEGSRLTVL.

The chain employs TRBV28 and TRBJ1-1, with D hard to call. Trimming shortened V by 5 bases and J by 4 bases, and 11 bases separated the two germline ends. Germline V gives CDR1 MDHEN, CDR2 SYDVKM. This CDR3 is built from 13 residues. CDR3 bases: TGTGCCAGCAGTAATATCCGGGGCACTGAAGCTTTCTTT. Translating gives CASSNIRGTEAFF.

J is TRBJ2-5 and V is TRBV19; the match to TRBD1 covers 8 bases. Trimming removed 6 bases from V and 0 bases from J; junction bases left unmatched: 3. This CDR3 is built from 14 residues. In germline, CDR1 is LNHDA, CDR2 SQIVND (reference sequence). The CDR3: CASRVTGDQETQYF. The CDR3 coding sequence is TGTGCCAGTAGAGTGACAGGGGACCAAGAGACCCAGTACTTC.

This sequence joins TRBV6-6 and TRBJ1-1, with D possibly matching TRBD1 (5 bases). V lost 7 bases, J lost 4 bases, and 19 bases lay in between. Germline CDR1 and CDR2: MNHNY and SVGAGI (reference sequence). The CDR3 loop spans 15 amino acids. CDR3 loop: CASNMGGLRGTEAFF. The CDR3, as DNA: TGTGCCAGCAACATGGGGGGACTGCGGGGCACTGAAGCTTTCTTT.

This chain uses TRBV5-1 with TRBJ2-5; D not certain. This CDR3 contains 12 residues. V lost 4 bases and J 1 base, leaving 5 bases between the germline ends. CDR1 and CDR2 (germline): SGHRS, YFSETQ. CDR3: CASSTFQETQYF. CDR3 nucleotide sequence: TGCGCCAGCAGCACATTCCAAGAGACCCAGTACTTC. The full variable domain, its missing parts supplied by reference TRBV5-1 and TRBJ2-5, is KAGVTQTPRYLIKTRGQQVTLSCSPISGHRSVSWYQQTPGQGLQFLFEYFSETQRNKGNFPGRFSGRQFSNSRSEMNVSTLELGDSALYLCASSTFQETQYFGPGTRLLVL.

The DNA of the CDR3 is TGTGCCAGCAGTTACGCGGGGGGCTCTGGCACTGAAGCTTTCTTT. Translated: CASSYAGGSGTEAFF. The chain couples TRBV6-5 to TRBJ1-1; D perhaps matches TRBD1 (6 bases). Per the germline V gene, CDR1 is MNHEY and CDR2 is SVGAGI. The CDR3 length is 15 residues. V dropped 2 bases and J dropped 4 bases, with 14 bases sitting between them.

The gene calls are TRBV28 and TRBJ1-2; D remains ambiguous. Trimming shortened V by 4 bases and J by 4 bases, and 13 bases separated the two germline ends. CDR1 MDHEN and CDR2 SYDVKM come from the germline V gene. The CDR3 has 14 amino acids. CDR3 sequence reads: CASSSTSGIYGYTF. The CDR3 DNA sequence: TGTGCCAGCAGTTCTACTTCAGGTATCTATGGCTACACCTTC.

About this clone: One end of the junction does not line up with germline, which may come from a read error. The CDR3 DNA follows: TGTGCCAGCAGCTTAGGGAGCGGACCGTTGATAAGGTTT. Protein product: CASSLGSGPLIRF. The V gene is TRBV11-2, the J gene TRBJ1-1; D unresolved. This CDR3 spans 13 amino acids. Germline V gene data show CDR1 as SGHAT and CDR2 as FQNNGV.

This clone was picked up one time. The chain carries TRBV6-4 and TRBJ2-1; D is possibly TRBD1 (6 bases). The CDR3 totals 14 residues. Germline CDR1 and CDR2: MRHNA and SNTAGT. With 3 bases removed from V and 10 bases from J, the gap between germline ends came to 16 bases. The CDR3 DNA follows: TGTGCCAGCAGTGAGGAACAGGGAGTTGGCGAGCAGTTCTTC. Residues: CASSEEQGVGEQFF.

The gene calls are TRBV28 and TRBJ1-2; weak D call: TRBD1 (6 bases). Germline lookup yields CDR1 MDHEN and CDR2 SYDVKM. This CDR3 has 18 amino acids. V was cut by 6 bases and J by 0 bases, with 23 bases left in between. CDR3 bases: TGTGCCAGCAGACCTGACACCGTACCCGGGGGGCCTAACTATGGCTACACCTTC. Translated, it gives CASRPDTVPGGPNYGYTF.

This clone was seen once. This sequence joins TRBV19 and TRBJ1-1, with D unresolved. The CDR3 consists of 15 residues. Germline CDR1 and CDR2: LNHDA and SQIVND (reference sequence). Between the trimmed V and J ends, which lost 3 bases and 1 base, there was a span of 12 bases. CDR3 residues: CASSIPRLGNTEAFF. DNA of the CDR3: TGTGCCAGTAGTATCCCAAGACTCGGGAACACTGAAGCTTTCTTT.

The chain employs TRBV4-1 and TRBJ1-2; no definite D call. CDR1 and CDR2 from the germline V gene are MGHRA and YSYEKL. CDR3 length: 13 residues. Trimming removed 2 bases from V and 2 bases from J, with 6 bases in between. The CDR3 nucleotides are TGCGCCAGCAGCCAACAGGAAAACTATGGCTACACCTTC. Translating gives CASSQQENYGYTF.

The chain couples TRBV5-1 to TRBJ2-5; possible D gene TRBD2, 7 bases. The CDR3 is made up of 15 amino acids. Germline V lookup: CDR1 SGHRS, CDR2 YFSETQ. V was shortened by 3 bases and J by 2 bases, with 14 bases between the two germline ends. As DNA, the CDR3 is TGCGCCAGCAGCTCCCAGGGAGGGGGGCAAGAGACCCAGTACTTC. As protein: CASSSQGGGQETQYF. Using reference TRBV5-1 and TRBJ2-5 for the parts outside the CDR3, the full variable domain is KAGVTQTPRYLIKTRGQQVTLSCSPISGHRSVSWYQQTPGQGLQFLFEYFSETQRNKGNFPGRFSGRQFSNSRSEMNVSTLELGDSALYLCASSSQGGGQETQYFGPGTRLLVL.

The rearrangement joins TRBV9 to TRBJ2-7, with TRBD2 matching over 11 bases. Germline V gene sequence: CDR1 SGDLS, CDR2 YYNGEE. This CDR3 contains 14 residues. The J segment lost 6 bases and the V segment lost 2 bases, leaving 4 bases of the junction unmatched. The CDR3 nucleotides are TGTGCCAGCAGCGTTCTTAGCGGGGGGGCCGAGCAGTACTTC. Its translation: CASSVLSGGAEQYF.

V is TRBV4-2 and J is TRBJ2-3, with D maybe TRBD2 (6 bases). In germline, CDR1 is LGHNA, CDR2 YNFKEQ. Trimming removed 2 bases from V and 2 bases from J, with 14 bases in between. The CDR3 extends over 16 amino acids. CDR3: CASSQHSGLPTDTQYF. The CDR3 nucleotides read TGTGCCAGCAGCCAACACTCGGGACTGCCCACAGATACGCAGTATTTT.

CDR3 sequence reads: CASSYSMDISIGAFF. In DNA, the CDR3 is TGTGCCAGCAGTTACTCGATGGACATCTCGATTGGAGCTTTCTTT. The V gene is TRBV6-6, the J gene TRBJ1-1; D is possibly TRBD1 (5 bases). Trimming stripped 0 bases from V and 10 bases from J, with 18 bases between. The CDR3 runs 15 residues. CDR1 is MNHNY, CDR2 SVGAGI, per germline (reference sequence).